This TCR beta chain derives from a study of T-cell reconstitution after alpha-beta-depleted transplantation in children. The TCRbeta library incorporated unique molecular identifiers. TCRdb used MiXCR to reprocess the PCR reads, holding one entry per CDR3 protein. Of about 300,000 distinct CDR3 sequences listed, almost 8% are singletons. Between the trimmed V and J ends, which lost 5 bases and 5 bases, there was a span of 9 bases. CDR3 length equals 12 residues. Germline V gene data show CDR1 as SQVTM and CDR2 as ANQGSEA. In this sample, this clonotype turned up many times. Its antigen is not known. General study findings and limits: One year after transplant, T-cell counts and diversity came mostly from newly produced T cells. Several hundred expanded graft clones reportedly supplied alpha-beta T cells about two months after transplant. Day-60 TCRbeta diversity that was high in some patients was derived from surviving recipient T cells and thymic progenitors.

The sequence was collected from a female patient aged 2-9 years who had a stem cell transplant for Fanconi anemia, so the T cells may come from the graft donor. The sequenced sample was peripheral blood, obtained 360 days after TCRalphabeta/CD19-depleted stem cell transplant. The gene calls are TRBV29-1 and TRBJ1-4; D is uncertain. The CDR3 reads CSVRGLNEKLFF. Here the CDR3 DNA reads TGCAGCGTTCGAGGCCTAAATGAAAAACTGTTTTTT.